Listed here are 9 T cell receptor beta chains from one sample, sequenced in a study of graft-versus-host responses after intestinal transplantation. Sequencing used immunoSEQ multiplex PCR; TCRdb keeps in-frame clones, though not all of them. The repertoire has almost 85,000 clones, roughly 89% of them found once; the top ten carry about 0.1%. No antigen has been identified for these receptors. The source was unstimulated CD4+ T cells sorted from spleen or lymph node cells, collected before intestinal transplant. All receptors derive from a human donor who received an intestinal transplant.

V is TRBV10-1 and J is TRBJ2-1; 11 nucleotides line up with TRBD2. The CDR3 has 15 amino acids. The germline gives CDR1 WNHNN, CDR2 SYGVQD (reference sequence). The junction had 1 base not matched to a gene; V was cut back by 4 bases and J by 2 bases. CDR3 nucleotides: TGCGCCAGCAGTGGACTAGCGGGGCCCTACAATGAGCAGTTCTTC. It yields the protein CASSGLAGPYNEQFF.

The chain links TRBV19 to TRBJ2-1; TRBD2 is a possible D gene (6 bases). CDR1 and CDR2 from the germline V gene are LNHDA and SQIVND (reference sequence). This CDR3 is 11 amino acids long. This CDR3 reads CAVGGYNEQFF. The DNA for the CDR3 is TGTGCGGTCGGGGGTTACAATGAGCAGTTCTTC.

The chain joins TRBV19 to TRBJ2-2; TRBD2 matches 7 bases. CDR3 length: 16 amino acids. V was clipped by 3 bases and J by 3 bases; unmatched bases: 7. Germline V lookup: CDR1 LNHDA, CDR2 SQIVND (reference sequence). CDR3 loop: CASSMKYGGYTGELFF. DNA of the CDR3: TGTGCCAGTAGTATGAAGTACGGGGGGTACACCGGGGAGCTGTTTTTT. Together with reference TRBV19 and TRBJ2-2, the CDR3 gives the full variable domain: DGGITQSPKYLFRKEGQNVTLSCEQNLNHDAMYWYRQDPGQGLRLIYYSQIVNDFQKGDIAEGYSVSREKKESFPLTVTSAQKNPTAFYLCASSMKYGGYTGELFFGEGSRLTVL.

This clone appeared a single time. The V gene is TRBV5-1, the J gene TRBJ2-2, with D unresolved. Germline V lookup: CDR1 SGHRS, CDR2 YFSETQ. Deletions cut 0 bases from V and 1 base from J, with 7 bases between. CDR3 length: 15 amino acids. The CDR3 sequence: CASSLVSGNTGELFF. The CDR3 coding sequence is TGCGCCAGCAGCTTGGTATCAGGGAACACCGGGGAGCTGTTTTTT.

This rearrangement joins TRBV4-3 to TRBJ2-1; 12 bases fit TRBD2. V shed 0 bases, J shed 7 bases, and the junction held 4 bases outside the gene matches. Germline CDR1 reads LGHNA; CDR2 reads YSLEER. The CDR3 is 16 amino acids. The CDR3 loop is CASSQDWLAGGNEQFF. The CDR3 DNA is TGCGCCAGCAGCCAAGATTGGCTAGCGGGGGGGAATGAGCAGTTCTTC.

This chain connects TRBV5-1 to TRBJ2-2; no definite D call. The V gene lost 1 base and the J gene lost 0 bases, with 4 bases spanning the gap. Germline CDR1 SGHRS, CDR2 YFSETQ. This CDR3 region has 14 residues. DNA for the CDR3: TGCGCCAGCAGCTTGCTAGCGAACACCGGGGAGCTGTTTTTT. It specifies CASSLLANTGELFF.

V and J are TRBV11-2 and TRBJ1-1; 7 bases agree with TRBD1. Trimming at V came to 8 bases and at J to 6 bases, leaving 18 bases not matched to a gene. CDR1 is SGHAT and CDR2 is FQNNGV in the germline V gene. This CDR3 is built from 16 residues. The CDR3 loop is CASQGSGQSMVAEAFF. The DNA of the CDR3 is TGTGCCAGCCAAGGATCGGGACAGTCCATGGTCGCTGAAGCTTTCTTT.

V gene TRBV6-6 combines with J gene TRBJ1-1, with no clear D. Trimming removed 2 bases from V and 4 bases from J, with 17 bases in between. Germline CDR1 reads MNHNY; CDR2 reads SVGAGI (reference sequence). This CDR3 region has 16 residues. The CDR3 protein is CASSYPRGQEGTEAFF. The CDR3 DNA is TGTGCCAGCAGTTACCCCCGTGGTCAGGAAGGCACTGAAGCTTTCTTT.

This clone was observed a few times. The rearrangement links TRBV5-4 to TRBJ1-1, with a tentative D call TRBD1 (6 bases). This CDR3 spans 13 amino acids. In germline, CDR1 is SGHNT, CDR2 YYREEE (reference sequence). V was clipped by 4 bases and J by 1 base, with 8 bases between them. For the CDR3, the DNA is TGTGCCAGCAGCAAGGACAGGAACACTGAAGCTTTCTTT. Its translation: CASSKDRNTEAFF.